The clone carrying this T cell receptor (beta chain) has a handful of counts. The antigen is undetermined. In the library, individual cDNA molecules carried attached unique molecular identifiers. TCRdb reanalysed the 5' RACE reads using MiXCR and keeps one entry per CDR3 protein. The table has around 47,000 distinct CDR3 sequences, approximately 11% seen once. These data belong to a study of early T cells in non-severe SARS-CoV-2 infection. Study information: Sequenced material consisted of bulk RNA (from unsorted whole blood), and chains were unpaired. Notes on the study in general: VDJdb matches were skewed toward anti-spike CD8 T cell responses.

The receptor was derived from an adult who was a healthcare worker with PCR-confirmed SARS-CoV-2 infection or an uninfected control (not recorded which). The material sequenced was whole blood.

CDR3 sequence: CASSYDGTDTQYF. CDR3 bases: TGTGCCAGCAGTTATGACGGCACAGATACGCAGTATTTT. The chain combines TRBV6-2 or TRBV6-3 with TRBJ2-3; D remains ambiguous. The CDR3 runs 13 residues. With 3 bases removed from V and 1 base from J, the gap between germline ends came to 5 bases. Looked up from germline, CDR1 is MNHEY and CDR2 is SVGEGT.